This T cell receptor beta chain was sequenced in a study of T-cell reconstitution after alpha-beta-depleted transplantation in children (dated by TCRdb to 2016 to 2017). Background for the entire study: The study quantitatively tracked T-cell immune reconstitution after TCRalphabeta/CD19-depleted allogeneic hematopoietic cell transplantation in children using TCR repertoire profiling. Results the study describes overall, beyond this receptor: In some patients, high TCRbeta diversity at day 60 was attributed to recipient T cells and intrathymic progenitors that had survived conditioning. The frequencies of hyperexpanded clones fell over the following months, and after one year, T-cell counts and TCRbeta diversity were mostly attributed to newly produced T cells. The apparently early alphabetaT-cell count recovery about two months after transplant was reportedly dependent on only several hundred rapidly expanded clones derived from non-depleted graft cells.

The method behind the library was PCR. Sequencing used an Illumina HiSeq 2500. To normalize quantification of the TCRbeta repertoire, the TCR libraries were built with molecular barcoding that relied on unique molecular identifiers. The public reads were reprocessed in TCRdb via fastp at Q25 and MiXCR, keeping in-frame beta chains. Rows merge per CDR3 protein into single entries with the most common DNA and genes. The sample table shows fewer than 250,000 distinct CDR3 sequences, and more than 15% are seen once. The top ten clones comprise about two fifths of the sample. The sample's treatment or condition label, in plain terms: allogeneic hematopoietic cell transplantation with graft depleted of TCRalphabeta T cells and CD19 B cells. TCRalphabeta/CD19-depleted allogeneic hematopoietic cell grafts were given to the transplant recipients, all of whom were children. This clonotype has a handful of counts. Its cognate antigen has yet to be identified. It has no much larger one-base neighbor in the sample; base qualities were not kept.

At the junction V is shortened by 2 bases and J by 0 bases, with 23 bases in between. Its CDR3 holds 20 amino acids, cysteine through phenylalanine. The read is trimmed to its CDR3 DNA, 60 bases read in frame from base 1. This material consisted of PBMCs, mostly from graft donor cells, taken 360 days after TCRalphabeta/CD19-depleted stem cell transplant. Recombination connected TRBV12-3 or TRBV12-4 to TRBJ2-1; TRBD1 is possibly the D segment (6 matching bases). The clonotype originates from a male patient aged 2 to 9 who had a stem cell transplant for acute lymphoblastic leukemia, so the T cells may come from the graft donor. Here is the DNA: TGTGCCAGCAGTTTACGCGGCAGGGGAATTCTAAGAGGCTCCTACAATGAGCAGTTCTTC. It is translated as CASSLRGRGILRGSYNEQFF.